The 20 T cell receptor beta chains below were found in one sample sequenced in a study of T cells expressing NK-cell markers. TCRdb reprocessed the 5' RACE reads and reports one entry per CDR3 protein, with no DNA. The sample is made up of some 280,000 distinct CDR3 sequences, and the top ten hold about 0.4% of it. Sequenced input: blood T cells: a sorted CD56 or NKG2C T cell subset, CD4+ or CD8+ T cells, or bulk PBMC T cells (not recorded which). These receptors all come from a man aged 18 to 29 in good health.

The V call is TRBV11-2, the J call TRBJ2-2. This CDR3 is built from 14 residues. The germline gives CDR1 SGHAT, CDR2 FQNNGV. The CDR3 is CASSLIGSTGELFF.

This sequence joins TRBV6-1 and TRBJ1-6; TCRdb's D gene call, TRBD1, goes unchecked for lack of DNA. CDR1 and CDR2 (germline): MNHNS, SASEGT. The CDR3 is 14 amino acids. CDR3 sequence reads: CASILGQGGSPLHF.

The chain has TRBV5-1 and TRBJ1-5; the TCRdb call, TRBD1, lacks DNA for checking. This CDR3 is built from 15 residues. CDR1 is SGHRS, CDR2 YFSETQ, per germline. The CDR3: CASSIGQGGNQPQHF.

The rearrangement joins TRBV4-2 to TRBJ2-1; checking the TCRdb D call of TRBD2 is not possible without DNA. In germline, CDR1 is LGHNA, CDR2 YNFKEQ. The CDR3 sequence is 15 residues long. This CDR3 reads CASSPGLADYNEQFF.

The chain links TRBV5-1 to TRBJ2-2; the D gene TCRdb calls, TRBD1, cannot be checked with no DNA. There are 16 residues in the CDR3. CDR1 and CDR2 from the germline V gene are SGHRS and YFSETQ. The CDR3 sequence: CASTRSTGARSGELFF.

The V and J genes are TRBV7-2 and TRBJ2-4; the TRBD1 assignment by TCRdb is unverifiable without DNA. The CDR3 contains 11 residues. Germline CDR1 and CDR2: SGHTA and FQGNSA. CDR3 region: CASSTQGREYF.

The V call is TRBV7-2, the J call TRBJ2-5; TCRdb outputs TRBD2, but without DNA this stays unchecked. CDR3 length: 16 amino acids. Germline V gene lookup returns CDR1 SGHTA and CDR2 FQGNSA. The CDR3 is CASSIISGERQETQYF.

The chain has TRBV20-1 and TRBJ2-1; lacking DNA, the TRBD2 call made by TCRdb goes unchecked. From germline, CDR1 is DFQATT and CDR2 SNEGSKA (reference sequence). The CDR3 has 14 amino acids. The CDR3 sequence: CSATRLAGPNEQFF.

This chain links TRBV12-3 or TRBV12-4 with TRBJ2-3; without DNA, the TCRdb call of TRBD1 cannot be checked. CDR3 length: 14 amino acids. The CDR3 region is CASYRDTHSDTQYF.

This chain joins TRBV12-3 or TRBV12-4 and TRBJ1-2; TCRdb returns TRBD1, unconfirmable since there is no DNA. This CDR3 has 14 residues. CDR3: CASSQRTLVWGYTF.

The rearrangement links TRBV5-1 to TRBJ2-3; TCRdb designates TRBD1, a call that cannot be tested without DNA. Looked up from germline, CDR1 is SGHRS and CDR2 is YFSETQ. There are 15 residues in the CDR3. Here the CDR3 reads CASSLMGRTPDTQYF.

This sequence joins TRBV7-2 and TRBJ2-3. The germline V gene has CDR1 SGHTA and CDR2 FQGNSA. This CDR3 contains 15 residues. The CDR3 spells CASSFALADRDTQYF.

The V gene is TRBV5-1, the J gene TRBJ1-3; TCRdb reports TRBD1, a call that lacks DNA to check it against. Germline V gives CDR1 SGHRS, CDR2 YFSETQ. There are 14 residues in the CDR3. The CDR3 region is CASSLPGAQGTIYF.

The V call is TRBV20-1, the J call TRBJ2-7. CDR1 and CDR2 from the germline V gene are DFQATT and SNEGSKA (reference sequence). The CDR3 consists of 11 residues. CDR3 sequence reads: CSAFPVIEQYF.

The chain recombines TRBV6-2 or TRBV6-3 with TRBJ2-7; the TCRdb call, TRBD2, lacks DNA for checking. Germline V gene sequence: CDR1 MNHEY, CDR2 SVGEGT. The CDR3 is 13 amino acids. The CDR3 is CASSTLSSYEQYF.

The rearrangement links TRBV11-2 to TRBJ2-7; the D gene TCRdb calls, TRBD1, cannot be checked with no DNA. CDR1 and CDR2 from the germline V gene are SGHAT and FQNNGV. The CDR3 has 14 amino acids. CDR3 residues: CASSLLTIPGEQYF.

The CDR3 region is CASSVVDREQFF. This chain joins TRBV9 and TRBJ2-1; TCRdb's D call of TRBD1 is untestable without DNA. The CDR3 runs 12 residues. The germline CDR1 and CDR2 sequences are SGDLS and YYNGEE.

This CDR3 is CASSLSQGGNTIYF. The chain combines TRBV7-9 with TRBJ1-3; without DNA, the TCRdb call of TRBD1 cannot be checked. The CDR3 runs 14 residues. In germline, CDR1 is SEHNR, CDR2 FQNEAQ (reference sequence).

The chain employs TRBV5-6 and TRBJ2-3. From germline, CDR1 is SGHDT and CDR2 YYEEEE. The CDR3 runs to 13 residues. CDR3: CASSLGWGDTQYF.

This sequence joins TRBV5-1 and TRBJ1-2; as DNA is missing, the TRBD1 call by TCRdb cannot be tested. The CDR3 is 15 residues long. Germline V gene lookup returns CDR1 SGHRS and CDR2 YFSETQ. The CDR3 spells CASSPTGQEVDGYTF.